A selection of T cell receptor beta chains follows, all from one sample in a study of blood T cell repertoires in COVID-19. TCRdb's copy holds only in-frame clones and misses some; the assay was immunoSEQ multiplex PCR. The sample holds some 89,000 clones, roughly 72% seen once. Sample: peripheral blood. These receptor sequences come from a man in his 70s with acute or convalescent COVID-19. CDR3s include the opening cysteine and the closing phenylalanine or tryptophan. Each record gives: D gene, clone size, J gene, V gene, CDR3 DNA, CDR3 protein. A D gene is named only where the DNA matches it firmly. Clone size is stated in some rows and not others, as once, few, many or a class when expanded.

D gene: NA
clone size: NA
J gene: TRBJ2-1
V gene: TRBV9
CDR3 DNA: TGTGCCAGCAGCGTATCGGCTAGCCCTTCCTACAATGAGCAGTTCTTC
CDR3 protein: CASSVSASPSYNEQFF

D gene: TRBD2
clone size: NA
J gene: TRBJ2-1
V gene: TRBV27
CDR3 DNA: TGTGCCAGCAGGGGTCTAGCGGGGCTCTCCTACAATGAGCAGTTCTTC
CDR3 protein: CASRGLAGLSYNEQFF

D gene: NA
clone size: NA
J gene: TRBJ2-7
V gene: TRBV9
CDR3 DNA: TGTGCCAGCAGCGTGGGTGGGGCCACCTACGAGCAGTACTTC
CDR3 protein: CASSVGGATYEQYF

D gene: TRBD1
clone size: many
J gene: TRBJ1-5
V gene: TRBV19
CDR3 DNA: TGTGCCAGTAGTTGGGACAGGGGACCCAATCAGCCCCAGCATTTT
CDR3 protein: CASSWDRGPNQPQHF

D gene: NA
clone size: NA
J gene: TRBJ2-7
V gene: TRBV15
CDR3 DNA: TGTGCCACCAGCTTAACAGGATCCTACGAGCAGTACTTC
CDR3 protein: CATSLTGSYEQYF

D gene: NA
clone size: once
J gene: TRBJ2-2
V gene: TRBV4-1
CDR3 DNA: TGCGCCAGCAGCCAAACTAGCCCCGGGGAGCTGTTTTTT
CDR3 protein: CASSQTSPGELFF

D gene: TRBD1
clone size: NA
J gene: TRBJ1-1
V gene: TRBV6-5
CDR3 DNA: TGTGCCAGCACTGGACAGGGAACTGAAGCTTTCTTT
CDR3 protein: CASTGQGTEAFF

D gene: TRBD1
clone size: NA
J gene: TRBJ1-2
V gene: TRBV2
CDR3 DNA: TGTGCCAGCCGCTTAACAGGGGAAAAGAGAGATGGCTACACCTTC
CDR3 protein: CASRLTGEKRDGYTF

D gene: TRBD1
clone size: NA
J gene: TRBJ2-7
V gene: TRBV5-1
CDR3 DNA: TGCGCCAGCAGCCCGGACAGGGTCGGTTCCTACGAGCAGTACTTC
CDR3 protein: CASSPDRVGSYEQYF

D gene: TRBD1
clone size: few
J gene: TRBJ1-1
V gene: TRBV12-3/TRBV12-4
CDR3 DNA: TGTGCCAGCAGTCGACAGGGGAACACTGAAGCTTTCTTT
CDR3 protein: CASSRQGNTEAFF

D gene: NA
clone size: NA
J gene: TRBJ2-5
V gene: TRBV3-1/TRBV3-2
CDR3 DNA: TGTGCCACCCAAGGGCAGGGGGAGACCCAGTACTTC
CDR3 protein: CATQGQGETQYF